The subject of this entry is one T cell receptor beta chain. Its specificity is unknown. This sample was taken from a study of cytomegalovirus exposure and HLA in healthy donors. Broader study findings: The authors enumerated some 170 TCR beta chains as linked to cytomegalovirus. Serostatus for CMV was the only available immune exposure information. An analysis done earlier found most TCR beta V segments productive about 87% or about 30% of the time.

The PCR ran on 60 Vbeta and 13 Jbeta primers. Per the original data handling: Later, tens of millions of unique TCR beta chains were counted in an analysis, and about 10 million of them were shared. Repertoires were generated with immunoSEQ multiplex PCR, while TCRdb's copy carries only in-frame clones and drops some. V, J and clone size are those of that table, while D and trimming were read from the DNA. The table has around 170,000 clones, roughly 70% seen once; the top ten hold less than 1.6%. Germline CDR1 is KGHSH and CDR2 is LQKENI. After removal of 4 bases from V and 6 bases from J, the junction contained 6 bases not matched to a gene. CDR3 size: 14 residues.

This clonotype was obtained from a girl between 10 and 17 years old in good health and CMV-seronegative. The chain uses TRBV18 and TRBJ2-1, with TRBD1 identical over 7 bases. Sequenced sample: PBMCs. CDR3 sequence (DNA): TGTGCCAGCTCACGGATACAGGGGCCCAATGAGCAGTTCTTC. Protein product: CASSRIQGPNEQFF.